This T cell receptor (beta chain) is from a study of shared clonotypes between healthy human individuals. Per the germline V gene, CDR1 is SNHLY and CDR2 is FYNNEI. The CDR3 runs 15 residues. Between the trimmed V and J ends, which lost 3 bases and 8 bases, there was a span of 19 bases. General study findings and limits: The authors expected sequencing depth to affect clonotype sharing among donors.

Some clones are missing from TCRdb's copy, which holds only in-frame ones; the method was immunoSEQ multiplex PCR. The sample carries about 1 million clones, around four fifths recorded once. This clone appeared many times. The antigen remains unidentified. The material sequenced was memory CD4+ T cells sorted from blood. Subset reported: CD45RA-negative fraction. The origin of this receptor is a man between 18 and 29 years old in good health. V usage is TRBV2 and J usage is TRBJ1-1; D is ambiguous. The DNA of the CDR3 is TGTGCCAGCAGTGAGAGCGGCGGCGGGCTTGGCGAAGCTTTCTTT. This gives the protein CASSESGGGLGEAFF.